This T cell receptor beta chain is drawn from a study of blood T cells in healthy people across ages. The CDR3 runs 13 residues. Germline V CDR1 and CDR2: SNHLY, FYNNEI. V shed 6 bases and J shed 10 bases, with 16 bases lying between them. Points on this clonotype: Its antigen is not known.

For the second PCR, which ran for 7 to 11 cycles, a sample-barcoded 5' primer and a J-beta primer mix were used. Each cDNA molecule received a tag from a template-switch adaptor that had 12 random nucleotides. Sequencing recovered at least 2.5 million CDR3-containing paired-end reads from each sample. TCRdb processed the 5' RACE reads anew with MiXCR; each CDR3 protein has one entry. This table has over 600,000 distinct CDR3 sequences, roughly 46% appearing once. General observations from the study: Unsorted PBMCs prevented conclusive naive versus antigen-experienced comparison.

The chain links TRBV2 to TRBJ2-1, with a possible D match to TRBD2 (5 bases). Sequenced: blood. The receptor comes from a man older than 75 in good health. This chain's CDR3 is CASRESRTSEQFF. For the CDR3, the DNA is TGTGCCAGCAGAGAGAGTAGGACTTCCGAGCAGTTCTTC.